Sequencing of this T cell receptor beta chain was carried out in a study of blood T cell repertoires in COVID-19. The CDR3 sequence is 13 residues long. Trimming left V 4 bases short and J 4 bases short, with 10 bases between. Per the germline V gene, CDR1 is WNHNN and CDR2 is SYGVQD (reference sequence). Measured with immunoSEQ multiplex PCR; TCRdb has only the in-frame clones, and not every one. Among some 290,000 clones listed, roughly 91% were seen once. This clone was seen a few times. Input material: peripheral blood. The source of this sequence is a woman aged 30 to 39 with COVID-19, enrolled during active disease. The chain employs TRBV10-1 and TRBJ1-1; tentatively, D is TRBD1 (5 bases). The CDR3 nucleotides read TGCGCCAGCAGTGCGGGCAGGGTCACTGAAGCTTTCTTT. This codes for CASSAGRVTEAFF.